The 18 T cell receptor beta chains given below trace back to one sample, sequenced in a study of blood T cell repertoires in COVID-19. The protocol was immunoSEQ multiplex PCR, while the TCRdb copy is restricted to in-frame clones and leaves out a portion. The sample comprises 70,000 or so clones, 80% of which are singletons, and 8.5% to 10% rests with the top ten. Sequenced material: peripheral blood. The receptors were gathered from a human donor in a cohort sampled during active COVID-19.

V gene TRBV9 combines with J gene TRBJ2-5, with 13 bases identical to TRBD2. Germline values: CDR1 SGDLS, CDR2 YYNGEE. The CDR3 totals 17 residues. The V gene end was trimmed by 4 bases and the J gene end by 1 base; junction bases not matched to a gene: 7. The CDR3 loop reads CASSLGLAGVFQETQYF. The CDR3 DNA reads as TGTGCCAGCAGCCTCGGACTAGCGGGAGTGTTCCAAGAGACCCAGTACTTC.

CDR3 DNA: TGTGCCAGCAGTGAAGGGACTAGCGGGCCATACAATGAGCAGTTCTTC. Translated, it gives CASSEGTSGPYNEQFF. The chain employs TRBV25-1 and TRBJ2-1, with 12 bases aligning to TRBD2. The CDR3 loop spans 16 amino acids. The ends lost 2 bases at V and 4 bases at J; junction bases unmatched: 3. Germline V gene data show CDR1 as MGHDK and CDR2 as SYGVNS.

The chain employs TRBV28 and TRBJ1-2; tentative D call: TRBD1 (6 bases). Germline values: CDR1 MDHEN, CDR2 SYDVKM. V was shortened by 8 bases and J by 7 bases, with 14 bases between the two germline ends. The CDR3 extends over 12 amino acids. The CDR3 region has the DNA TGTGCCAGCGGGGGCCAGAGGGGTGGCTACACCTTC. This encodes CASGGQRGGYTF.

A few counts support this clone. This chain uses TRBV2 with TRBJ1-4, with D hard to call. Trimming pared 5 bases from V and 11 bases from J, leaving 12 bases between. CDR3 length: 12 amino acids. Germline lookup yields CDR1 SNHLY and CDR2 FYNNEI. The DNA for the CDR3 is TGTGCCAGCAGTCCCGAGGCGGGGAAACTGTTTTTT. Translated: CASSPEAGKLFF. The full variable domain, rest sourced from reference TRBV2 and TRBJ1-4, is EPEVTQTPSHQVTQMGQEVILRCVPISNHLYFYWYRQILGQKVEFLVSFYNNEISEKSEIFDDQFSVERPDGSNFTLKIRSTKLEDSAMYFCASSPEAGKLFFGSGTQLSVL.

The gene calls are TRBV6-2 or TRBV6-3 and TRBJ2-5; TRBD2 aligns across 9 bases. This CDR3 is 13 amino acids long. V was pared by 6 bases and J by 4 bases, with 3 bases of the junction left unmatched. Germline CDR1 is MNHEY and CDR2 is SVGEGT. CDR3 sequence: CASSTRGGETQYF. In DNA form, the CDR3 reads TGTGCCAGCAGCACGCGGGGGGGAGAGACCCAGTACTTC.

This clone was recorded only once. The chain carries TRBV10-2 and TRBJ2-1; TRBD1 matches 8 bases. The CDR3 is made up of 13 amino acids. V lost 6 bases and J lost 8; bases outside the gene matches: 6. The germline V gene encodes CDR1 WSHSY and CDR2 SAAADI. Here the CDR3 DNA reads TGCGCCAGCAGGATTGGACAGGGCTATGAGCAGTTCTTC. The encoded protein is CASRIGQGYEQFF.

This clone was recorded a few times. The chain links TRBV10-1 to TRBJ2-7; 10 positions agree with TRBD1. The germline gives CDR1 WNHNN, CDR2 SYGVQD (reference sequence). CDR3 length: 12 residues. Trimming at V came to 8 bases and at J to 3 bases, leaving 1 base not matched to a gene. CDR3 DNA sequence: TGCGCCAGCCGGACAGGGGGCTACGAGCAGTACTTC. It encodes CASRTGGYEQYF.

The chain carries TRBV10-3 and TRBJ1-3, with 8 bases fitting TRBD1. The junction had 3 bases not matched to a gene; V was cut back by 6 bases and J by 2 bases. Germline V CDR1 and CDR2: ENHRY, SYGVKD. CDR3 length equals 14 residues. CDR3 in DNA: TGTGCCATCAGCCACAGGGGGACTGGAAACACCATATATTTT. Its translation: CAISHRGTGNTIYF.

The chain couples TRBV5-4 to TRBJ1-2; D might be TRBD1 (5 bases). The CDR3 spans 13 residues. Trimming cost V 0 bases and J 4 bases, with 7 bases left between them. The V gene's germline CDR1 is SGHNT and CDR2 YYREEE (reference sequence). This CDR3 reads CASSLAGVYGYTF. The CDR3 DNA follows: TGTGCCAGCAGCTTGGCGGGGGTCTATGGCTACACCTTC.

The CDR3 protein is CASSVVGASGKETQYF. In DNA, the CDR3 is TGTGCCAGCAGCGTCGTGGGGGCTAGCGGGAAAGAGACCCAGTACTTC. The chain recombines TRBV9 with TRBJ2-5; 9 bases align to TRBD2. The germline CDR1 and CDR2 sequences are SGDLS and YYNGEE. The CDR3 consists of 16 residues. The trim removed 2 bases at V and 3 bases at J, leaving 8 bases unmatched.

The rearrangement links TRBV28 to TRBJ2-7, with TRBD2 matching over 8 bases. Germline V gene lookup returns CDR1 MDHEN and CDR2 SYDVKM. Germline trimming cut 7 bases from V and 4 bases from J; bases unmatched to any gene: 9. The CDR3 loop spans 14 amino acids. CDR3 loop: CASIRGGTRYEQYF. The CDR3 DNA follows: TGTGCCAGCATTCGGGGGGGGACACGGTACGAGCAGTACTTC.

The rearrangement uses TRBV3-1 (or the pseudogene TRBV3-2) and TRBJ1-5; 8 bases are shared with TRBD1. Trimming took 7 bases from V and 6 from J; bases not matched to a gene: 8. The CDR3 has 14 residues. The germline V gene encodes CDR1 LGHDT and CDR2 YNNKEL (reference sequence). CDR3 loop: CASTPGGRGQPQHF. The CDR3, as DNA: TGTGCCAGCACCCCAGGGGGCCGGGGTCAGCCCCAGCATTTT.

This clone was picked up one time. The chain employs TRBV27 and TRBJ2-7; D possibly corresponds to TRBD1 (6 bases). V lost 6 bases to trimming and J lost 1 base, with 16 bases between them. Germline V gives CDR1 MNHEY, CDR2 SMNVEV (reference sequence). There are 15 residues in the CDR3. CDR3 protein: CASRPWGQGSYEQYF. In DNA form, the CDR3 reads TGTGCCAGCAGACCATGGGGGCAGGGGTCCTACGAGCAGTACTTC.

J is TRBJ2-7 and V is TRBV7-9; the D gene is possibly TRBD1 (5 bases). This CDR3 is built from 15 residues. Germline V CDR1 and CDR2: SEHNR, FQNEAQ (reference sequence). Trimming took 3 bases from V and 7 from J, leaving 19 bases between them. CDR3 nucleotide sequence: TGTGCCAGCAGCTTTGTTGGGGCCCTTTCCTTGGAGCAGTACTTC. Encoded protein: CASSFVGALSLEQYF.

The chain links TRBV28 to TRBJ1-1; possibly TRBD1 for D (6 bases). Germline assignment: CDR1 MDHEN and CDR2 SYDVKM. Trimming shortened V by 8 bases and J by 1 base, and 14 bases separated the two germline ends. CDR3 length equals 14 residues. The CDR3 region has the DNA TGTGCCAGCCGTCCAAGACAGGAGAACACTGAAGCTTTCTTT. Protein: CASRPRQENTEAFF. Based on the CDR3 plus reference TRBV28 and TRBJ1-1, the full variable domain is DVKVTQSSRYLVKRTGEKVFLECVQDMDHENMFWYRQDPGLGLRLIYFSYDVKMKEKGDIPEGYSVSREKKERFSLILESASTNQTSMYLCASRPRQENTEAFFGQGTRLTVV.

The gene calls are TRBV6-5 and TRBJ1-2, with a possible D match to TRBD1 (5 bases). V lost 2 bases to trimming and J lost 8 bases, with 12 bases between them. Per the germline V gene, CDR1 is MNHEY and CDR2 is SVGAGI. The CDR3 runs 13 residues. CDR3 region: CASSYRGSGGYTF. The CDR3 DNA reads TGTGCCAGCAGTTACAGGGGCTCTGGGGGCTACACCTTC.

This chain links TRBV5-4 with TRBJ1-2, with 8 nucleotides matching TRBD1. This CDR3 is built from 17 residues. After removal of 4 bases from V and 0 bases from J, the junction contained 11 bases not matched to a gene. Germline V gene sequence: CDR1 SGHNT, CDR2 YYREEE (reference sequence). Written as DNA, the CDR3 is TGTGCCAGCAGCCCGGGGACAGGTAATCCGGCTAACTATGGCTACACCTTC. Residues: CASSPGTGNPANYGYTF.

The chain has TRBV6-5 and TRBJ2-7; 8 nucleotides align to TRBD2. In germline, CDR1 is MNHEY, CDR2 SVGAGI. The CDR3 loop spans 13 amino acids. The trim removed 6 bases at V and 11 bases at J, leaving 12 bases unmatched. In nucleotides, the CDR3 is TGTGCCAGCAGAAATAGCGGGACGGGGAGGGAGTACTTC. Amino acid sequence: CASRNSGTGREYF.